What follows are 20 T cell receptor beta chains derived from one specimen sequenced in a study of blood T cell repertoires in COVID-19. Assay: immunoSEQ multiplex PCR; the TCRdb copy retains only in-frame clones and omits some. The sample shows 300,000 to 450,000 clones, about 88% of them seen only once. Sequencing was carried out using peripheral blood. These TCRs come from a human donor in a cohort sampled during active COVID-19.

The genes are TRBV19 and TRBJ2-2; 8 bases map to TRBD2. CDR3 length equals 18 residues. The trim removed 9 bases at V and 0 bases at J, leaving 15 bases unmatched. Germline assignment: CDR1 LNHDA and CDR2 SQIVND (reference sequence). The CDR3 loop reads CASTKRAGVHANTGELFF. The CDR3 DNA sequence: TGTGCCAGCACCAAGCGAGCGGGGGTTCACGCGAACACCGGGGAGCTGTTTTTT.

This chain connects TRBV19 to TRBJ1-2, with 7 bases aligning to TRBD1. V gave up 3 bases and J gave up 5 bases; unmatched junction bases: 12. CDR1 is LNHDA and CDR2 is SQIVND in the germline V gene (reference sequence). This CDR3 contains 16 residues. CDR3 DNA sequence: TGTGCCAGTAGTATTTCCCTAGGGGGCAGAGGGTATGGCTACACCTTC. Translated, it gives CASSISLGGRGYGYTF.

J is TRBJ1-3 and V is TRBV3-1 (or the pseudogene TRBV3-2); D perhaps matches TRBD1 (6 bases). The germline V gene has CDR1 LGHDT and CDR2 YNNKEL (reference sequence). This CDR3 region has 14 residues. The ends were cut back, 3 bases at V and 6 bases at J, with 12 bases in the middle. The CDR3 loop reads CASSHPGGANTIYF. CDR3 sequence (DNA): TGTGCCAGCAGCCATCCGGGGGGCGCAAACACCATATATTTT.

The rearrangement joins TRBV2 to TRBJ1-2; weak D call: TRBD1 (5 bases). V lost 1 base and J lost 0, with 9 bases in between. From germline, CDR1 is SNHLY and CDR2 FYNNEI. The CDR3 spans 15 residues. CDR3 region: CASSEGQMTNYGYTF. The CDR3 bases are TGTGCCAGCAGTGAAGGACAGATGACTAACTATGGCTACACCTTC.

J is TRBJ2-7 and V is TRBV20-1, with D possibly being TRBD2 (6 bases). The CDR3 totals 11 residues. Trimming removed 7 bases at V and 5 bases at J, with 12 bases between. Germline CDR1 DFQATT, CDR2 SNEGSKA (reference sequence). In DNA form, the CDR3 reads TGCAGTGTTTGGCGGGGAAACGAGCAGTACTTC. This encodes CSVWRGNEQYF.

This clone has only one observation. This CDR3 is CASSQDKGLLTSGGLKTQYF. The CDR3 DNA reads TGCGCCAGCAGCCAAGATAAGGGTTTGTTAACTAGCGGGGGGTTGAAGACCCAGTACTTC. V and J are TRBV4-1 and TRBJ2-5, with 12 bases fitting TRBD2. This CDR3 is built from 20 residues. Germline V CDR1 and CDR2: MGHRA, YSYEKL. V gave up 0 bases and J gave up 6 bases; unmatched junction bases: 17.

The CDR3 DNA reads as TGCAGCGTTGAGGGTCAGGGGGACTACGAGCAGTACTTC. Translated, it gives CSVEGQGDYEQYF. V usage is TRBV29-1 and J usage is TRBJ2-7; TRBD1 matches 7 bases. Germline V CDR1 and CDR2: SQVTM, ANQGSEA. There are 13 residues in the CDR3. The V gene end was trimmed by 3 bases and the J gene end by 3 bases; junction bases not matched to a gene: 5.

The V gene is TRBV11-1, the J gene TRBJ1-1; TRBD1 might be the D (5 bases). CDR3 size: 14 residues. With 6 bases removed from V and 2 bases from J, the gap between germline ends came to 13 bases. The germline V gene encodes CDR1 SGHAT and CDR2 FQDESV (reference sequence). For the CDR3, the DNA is TGTGCCAGCAGTCGACAGCTGCGTAACACTGAAGCTTTCTTT. Translation gives CASSRQLRNTEAFF.

This clone was counted a single time. The chain recombines TRBV9 with TRBJ1-4; 10 bases match TRBD1. V lost 2 bases and J lost 3; bases outside the gene matches: 4. The CDR3 is 16 amino acids. Germline V gene sequence: CDR1 SGDLS, CDR2 YYNGEE. The CDR3 DNA reads as TGTGCCAGCAGCGTCCGGGACAGGGGAGCTAATGAAAAACTGTTTTTT. It is translated as CASSVRDRGANEKLFF.

The chain recombines TRBV19 with TRBJ1-3; 7 positions match TRBD1. From germline, CDR1 is LNHDA and CDR2 SQIVND (reference sequence). The CDR3 is 15 residues long. V shed 4 bases and J 0 bases; nucleotides not matched to a gene: 3. CDR3: CASSRDRTSGNTIYF. CDR3 DNA sequence: TGTGCCAGTAGTAGGGACAGAACCTCTGGAAACACCATATATTTT.

This sequence joins TRBV29-1 and TRBJ2-4, with D possibly matching TRBD1 (5 bases). Trimming removed 5 bases from V and 6 bases from J, with 11 bases in between. The CDR3 spans 12 residues. Germline CDR1 reads SQVTM; CDR2 reads ANQGSEA. The CDR3 bases are TGCAGCGTTACAGGTGTAGGAAACATTCAGTACTTC. It is translated as CSVTGVGNIQYF.

The rearrangement joins TRBV10-3 to TRBJ2-1; no clear D. There are 14 residues in the CDR3. CDR1 and CDR2 from the germline V gene are ENHRY and SYGVKD. Trimming removed 2 bases at V and 9 bases at J, with 14 bases between. This chain's CDR3 is CAISEVQVVTEQFF. As DNA, the CDR3 is TGTGCCATCAGTGAGGTGCAGGTTGTTACTGAGCAGTTCTTC.

The rearrangement links TRBV7-3 to TRBJ2-3; D possibly corresponds to TRBD2 (6 bases). V gave up 5 bases and J gave up 2 bases, with 14 bases separating them. Germline lookup yields CDR1 SGHTA and CDR2 FQGTGA. CDR3 length: 15 residues. The CDR3 DNA follows: TGTGCCAGCAGCCCCCAGGGACTCTTCACAGATACGCAGTATTTT. Residues: CASSPQGLFTDTQYF.

The chain is built from TRBV27 and TRBJ2-1; 9 positions match TRBD2. The V gene's germline CDR1 is MNHEY and CDR2 SMNVEV (reference sequence). Losses at the gene ends were 3 bases for V and 7 bases for J; bases not matched to a gene: 7. This CDR3 comprises 15 residues. The CDR3 here is CASSFAGGPQNEQFF. The CDR3 DNA reads TGTGCCAGCAGTTTCGCGGGAGGGCCTCAGAATGAGCAGTTCTTC.

The CDR3: CASSYYGQGAKEQYF. The CDR3 DNA reads TGTGCCAGCAGTTACTACGGACAGGGGGCGAAGGAGCAGTACTTC. The J gene is TRBJ2-7, the V gene TRBV6-6; 11 positions match TRBD1. Germline trimming cut 1 base from V and 7 bases from J; bases unmatched to any gene: 6. CDR1 and CDR2 (germline): MNHNY, SVGAGI (reference sequence). This CDR3 contains 15 residues.

The gene calls are TRBV6-1 and TRBJ2-3; unclear D gene. The CDR3 is made up of 14 amino acids. Per germline, CDR1 MNHNS and CDR2 SASEGT. V lost 2 bases to trimming and J lost 6 bases, with 12 bases between them. The CDR3 sequence: CASSESLHLDTQYF. CDR3 coding DNA: TGTGCCAGCAGTGAAAGCCTTCACCTGGATACGCAGTATTTT.

A single count supports this clone. The CDR3 coding sequence is TGTGCCAGTAGTAGGGGGACTAGCGAGCCCGGGGAGCTGTTTTTT. Translation: CASSRGTSEPGELFF. The chain has TRBV19 and TRBJ2-2; 10 bases match TRBD2. J gave up 6 bases and V 4 bases, and 5 bases lay outside the gene matches. The CDR3 contains 15 residues. CDR1 and CDR2 (germline): LNHDA, SQIVND (reference sequence).

The rearrangement uses TRBV6-1 and TRBJ1-2, with D possibly being TRBD1 (6 bases). The germline V and J ends were trimmed by 2 bases and 6 bases, with 7 bases remaining between them. The CDR3 totals 12 residues. CDR1 is MNHNS and CDR2 is SASEGT in the germline V gene. The CDR3 spells CASSESGDGYTF. For the CDR3, the DNA is TGTGCCAGCAGTGAATCAGGGGATGGCTACACCTTC.

The chain links TRBV6-1 to TRBJ2-7; D remains ambiguous. This CDR3 comprises 13 residues. V was trimmed by 3 bases and J by 2 bases, leaving 8 bases between them. Germline-derived CDR1 and CDR2 are MNHNS and SASEGT. The DNA for the CDR3 is TGTGCCAGCAGTGAGTCAGATACCTACGAGCAGTACTTC. Amino acid sequence: CASSESDTYEQYF.

This chain links TRBV28 with TRBJ2-3; D gene uncertain. From germline, CDR1 is MDHEN and CDR2 SYDVKM. This CDR3 is 14 amino acids long. The germline V and J ends were trimmed by 2 bases and 4 bases, with 10 bases remaining between them. In DNA, the CDR3 is TGTGCCAGCAGTTTAGACGGGTACTCAGATACGCAGTATTTT. It translates to CASSLDGYSDTQYF.